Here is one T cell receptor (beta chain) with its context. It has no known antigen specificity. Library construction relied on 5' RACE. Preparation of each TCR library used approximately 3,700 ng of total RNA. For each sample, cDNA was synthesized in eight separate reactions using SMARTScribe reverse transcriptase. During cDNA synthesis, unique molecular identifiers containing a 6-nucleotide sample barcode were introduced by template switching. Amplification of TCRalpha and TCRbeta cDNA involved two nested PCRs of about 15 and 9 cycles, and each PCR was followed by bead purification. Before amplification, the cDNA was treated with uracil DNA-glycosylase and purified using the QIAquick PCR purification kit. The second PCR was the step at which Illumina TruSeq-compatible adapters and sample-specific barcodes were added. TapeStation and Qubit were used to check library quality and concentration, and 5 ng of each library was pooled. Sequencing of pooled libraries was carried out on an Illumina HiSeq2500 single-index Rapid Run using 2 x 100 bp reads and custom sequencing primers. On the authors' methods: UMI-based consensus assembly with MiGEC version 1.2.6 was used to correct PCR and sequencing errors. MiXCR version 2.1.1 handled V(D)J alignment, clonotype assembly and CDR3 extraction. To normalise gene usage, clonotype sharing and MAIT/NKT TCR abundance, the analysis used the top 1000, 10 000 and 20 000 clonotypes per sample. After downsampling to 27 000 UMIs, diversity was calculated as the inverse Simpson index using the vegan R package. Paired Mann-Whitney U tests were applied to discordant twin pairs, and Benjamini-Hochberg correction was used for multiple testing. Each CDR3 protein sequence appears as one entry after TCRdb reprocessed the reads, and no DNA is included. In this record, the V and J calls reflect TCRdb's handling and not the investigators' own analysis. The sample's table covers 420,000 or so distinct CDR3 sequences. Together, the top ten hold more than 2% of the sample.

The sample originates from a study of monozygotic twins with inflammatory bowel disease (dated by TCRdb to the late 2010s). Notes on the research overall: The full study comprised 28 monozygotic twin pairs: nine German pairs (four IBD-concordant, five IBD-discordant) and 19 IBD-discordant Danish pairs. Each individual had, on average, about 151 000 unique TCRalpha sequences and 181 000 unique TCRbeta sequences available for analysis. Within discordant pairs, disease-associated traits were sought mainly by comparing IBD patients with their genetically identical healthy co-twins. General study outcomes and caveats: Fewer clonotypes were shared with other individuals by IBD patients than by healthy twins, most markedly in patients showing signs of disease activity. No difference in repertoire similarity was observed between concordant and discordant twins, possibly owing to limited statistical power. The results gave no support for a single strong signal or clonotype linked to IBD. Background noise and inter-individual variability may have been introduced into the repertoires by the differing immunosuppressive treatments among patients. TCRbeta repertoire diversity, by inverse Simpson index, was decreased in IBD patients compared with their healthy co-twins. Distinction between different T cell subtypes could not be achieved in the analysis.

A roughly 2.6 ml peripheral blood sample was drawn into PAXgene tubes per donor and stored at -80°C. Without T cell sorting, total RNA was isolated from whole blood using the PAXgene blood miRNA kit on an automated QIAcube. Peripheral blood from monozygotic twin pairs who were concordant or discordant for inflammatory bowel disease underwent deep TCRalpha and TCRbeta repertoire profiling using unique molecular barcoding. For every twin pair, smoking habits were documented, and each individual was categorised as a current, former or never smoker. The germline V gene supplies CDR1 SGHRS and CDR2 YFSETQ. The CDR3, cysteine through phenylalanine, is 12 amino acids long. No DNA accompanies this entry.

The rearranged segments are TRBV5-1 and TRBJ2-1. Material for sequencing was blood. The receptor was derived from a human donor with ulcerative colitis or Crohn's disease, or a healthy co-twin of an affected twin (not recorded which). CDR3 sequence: CASSLRLNEQFF.